This T cell receptor beta chain was profiled in a study of vaccination and CD4 T cells after COVID-19. Study in general: Collection of post-COVID samples occurred a median approximately 100 days after diagnosis, spanning a range of 35 to 161. Investigators stimulated cells with overlapping spike peptides drawn from SARS-CoV-2, HCoV-NL63, HCoV-OC43 and HCoV-229E.

V gave up 6 bases and J gave up 9 bases; unmatched junction bases: 8. The CDR3 sequence is 13 residues long. Germline CDR1 is SNHLY and CDR2 is FYNNEI. Concerning this clonotype itself: The antigen is not known.

The treatment was: approximately nine-day PBMC culture with coronavirus spike peptide pools or control peptides (ViraFEST assay). The Oncomine TCR Beta short-read assay generated sequence data from the DNA of cultured CD4+ T cells. TCRdb re-derived calls from the PCR reads in MiXCR, one entry per CDR3 protein. This sample yields over 10,000 distinct CDR3 sequences, of which 35% are seen a single time; about 12% belongs to the top ten. The TCR sequence derives from a human donor who had recovered from COVID-19. The sequencing sample was made of CD4+ T cells from blood, cultured in vitro. V and J are TRBV2 and TRBJ2-1; 7 nucleotides match TRBD2. The CDR3 sequence: CASRRTRSGEQFF. In nucleotides, the CDR3 is TGTGCCAGCAGGAGGACTAGATCCGGTGAGCAGTTCTTC.